A single sample gave rise to the 27 T cell receptor beta chains below, sequenced in a study of PD-1 blockade in mismatch repair-deficient tumors (dated by TCRdb to about 2017). Libraries were prepared through the immunoSEQ multiplex PCR assay. TCRdb re-hosts the immuneACCESS table, in-frame sequences only. Its copies lack some clones; in the studies checked, an unresolved V gene accounts for under half of them, and the cause for the rest is not known. Across this sample there are around 62,000 clones, with around 80% seen only once. The ten largest clones add up to roughly 5.1% of the sample. The source was peripheral blood, collected 2 weeks after starting pembrolizumab. These receptors originate from an adult with mismatch repair-deficient cancer.

V and J are TRBV21-1 and TRBJ2-1; the listed D gene, TRBD2, was not tested against the DNA. TRBV21-1 constitutes a pseudogene. The CDR3 length is 18 residues. CDR3 sequence reads: CEGGGGLAGRVTYNEQFF. CDR3 nucleotides: TGTGAGGGAGGAGGGGGACTAGCGGGACGTGTAACCTACAATGAGCAGTTCTTC.

The rearrangement uses TRBV7-2 and TRBJ1-2; unclear D gene. V lost 1 base and J lost 5, with 23 bases in between. CDR1 SGHTA and CDR2 FQGNSA come from the germline V gene. CDR3 size: 18 residues. The CDR3 is CASSLVGWARTSLYGYTF. The CDR3 DNA reads as TGTGCCAGCAGCTTAGTCGGGTGGGCCCGAACGAGTTTATATGGCTACACCTTC.

The chain carries TRBV7-8 and TRBJ2-3; 11 bases align to TRBD2. The CDR3 loop spans 17 amino acids. Germline assignment: CDR1 SGHVS and CDR2 FQNEAQ. J was trimmed by 2 bases and V by 0 bases; bases with no gene match: 4. The DNA for the CDR3 is TGTGCCAGCAGCTTAGCGACTAGCGGGGTCCCCACAGATACGCAGTATTTT. As protein: CASSLATSGVPTDTQYF.

The chain couples TRBV9 to TRBJ2-7; D may be TRBD1 or TRBD2 (7 bases each). From germline, CDR1 is SGDLS and CDR2 YYNGEE. The CDR3 is 14 residues long. Trimming took off 4 bases at V and 2 bases at J, with 13 bases between the two ends. The CDR3 spells CASSSGGDTYEQYF. DNA of the CDR3: TGTGCCAGCAGCTCAGGGGGGGACACCTACGAGCAGTACTTC.

This clone came up once. The rearrangement uses TRBV10-3 and TRBJ1-3; tentatively, D is TRBD1 (6 bases). Germline V gene data show CDR1 as ENHRY and CDR2 as SYGVKD. V lost 11 bases to trimming and J lost 1 base, with 15 bases between them. The CDR3 sequence is 14 residues long. CDR3 protein: CASDTQGSGNTIYF. In DNA form, the CDR3 reads TGTGCCTCCGATACACAGGGATCTGGAAACACCATATATTTT.

This rearrangement joins TRBV19 to TRBJ2-2; D is possibly TRBD1 (5 bases). The CDR3 runs 15 residues. V lost 3 bases to trimming and J lost 7 bases, with 15 bases between them. Germline loops: CDR1 LNHDA, CDR2 SQIVND (reference sequence). CDR3 DNA: TGTGCCAGTAGTATGTGGGGCCCCAGGGACGGGGAGCTGTTTTTT. It translates to CASSMWGPRDGELFF.

V gene TRBV11-2 combines with J gene TRBJ2-4; D remains unclear. Germline V gene sequence: CDR1 SGHAT, CDR2 FQNNGV. The CDR3 has 11 amino acids. V was cut by 5 bases and J by 3 bases, with 2 bases left in between. CDR3 loop: CASSDKNIQYF. Here the CDR3 DNA reads TGTGCCAGCAGCGACAAAAACATTCAGTACTTC.

Only a few counts were recorded for this clone. The V call is TRBV5-4, the J call TRBJ2-1; 8 nucleotides match TRBD1. J gave up 9 bases and V 0 bases, and 5 bases lay outside the gene matches. The CDR3 is 14 residues long. Germline V gene lookup returns CDR1 SGHNT and CDR2 YYREEE (reference sequence). CDR3 region: CASSLARGQGEQFF. CDR3 sequence (DNA): TGTGCCAGCAGCTTGGCCAGGGGGCAGGGTGAGCAGTTCTTC.

This clone was detected a few times. This chain uses TRBV5-1 with TRBJ2-3; TRBD2 is a possible D gene (6 bases). V gave up 0 bases and J gave up 5 bases, with 10 bases separating them. CDR3 size: 14 residues. The germline gives CDR1 SGHRS, CDR2 YFSETQ. The chain's CDR3 is CASSLVGGLDTQYF. In nucleotides, the CDR3 is TGCGCCAGCAGCTTGGTAGGAGGGCTAGATACGCAGTATTTT.

V usage is TRBV5-4 and J usage is TRBJ2-3; 7 bases are shared with TRBD2. Germline values: CDR1 SGHNT, CDR2 YYREEE (reference sequence). The CDR3 runs 15 residues. J was trimmed by 2 bases and V by 5 bases; bases with no gene match: 8. CDR3 amino acids: CASSTGEGITDTQYF. CDR3 nucleotides: TGTGCCAGCAGTACGGGGGAGGGAATCACAGATACGCAGTATTTT.

The chain recombines TRBV5-5 with TRBJ2-3, with 8 bases that match TRBD1. This CDR3 is built from 16 residues. The V and J ends lost 0 bases and 3 bases, in that order; junction bases with no gene match: 6. The germline V gene has CDR1 SGHKS and CDR2 YYEKEE (reference sequence). DNA for the CDR3: TGTGCCAGCAGCTTGGAGGCAGGGGGCTTTACAGATACGCAGTATTTT. This encodes CASSLEAGGFTDTQYF.

This clone occurred a few times. The chain carries TRBV4-1 and TRBJ2-1; maybe TRBD2 (5 bases). Germline V gene sequence: CDR1 MGHRA, CDR2 YSYEKL. This CDR3 spans 15 amino acids. V lost 2 bases to trimming and J lost 6 bases, with 14 bases between them. The DNA for the CDR3 is TGCGCCAGCAGCCAAACCTCGAGGGAGCTCAATGAGCAGTTCTTC. This translates into CASSQTSRELNEQFF.

This chain connects TRBV6-1 to TRBJ1-3; D ambiguous. Trimming left V 6 bases short and J 10 bases short, with 16 bases between. The germline V gene has CDR1 MNHNS and CDR2 SASEGT. This CDR3 spans 13 amino acids. CDR3 nucleotides: TGTGCCAGCAGAGCCTCGGGAGTAGGGACCATATATTTT. It codes for CASRASGVGTIYF.

The V and J genes are TRBV6-5 and TRBJ1-2; D is perhaps TRBD1 (5 bases). Trimming took 5 bases from V and 6 from J, leaving 16 bases between them. This CDR3 is 14 amino acids long. Germline V gene sequence: CDR1 MNHEY, CDR2 SVGAGI. CDR3 in DNA: TGTGCCAGCAGTATGGGAGGGGACGAGAATGGCTACACCTTC. It yields the protein CASSMGGDENGYTF.

The chain joins TRBV2 to TRBJ1-4; 9 bases match TRBD1. The CDR3 extends over 14 amino acids. The germline V gene has CDR1 SNHLY and CDR2 FYNNEI. J was trimmed by 15 bases and V by 5 bases; bases with no gene match: 13. The chain's CDR3 is CASSFDRGTGRMFF. The DNA for the CDR3 is TGTGCCAGCAGTTTCGACCGGGGGACAGGGCGGATGTTTTTT.

The sample holds a few counts of this clone. The chain has TRBV6-1 and TRBJ1-2; TRBD1 matches 8 bases. Germline-derived CDR1 and CDR2 are MNHNS and SASEGT. The CDR3 is 14 residues long. Trimming removed 5 bases from V and 5 bases from J; junction bases left unmatched: 7. CDR3 sequence: CASSTRQGHYGYTF. CDR3 DNA: TGTGCCAGCAGTACCCGACAGGGGCATTATGGCTACACCTTC.

The V gene is TRBV5-1, the J gene TRBJ2-3; D not resolved. CDR3 length equals 12 residues. The germline V gene encodes CDR1 SGHRS and CDR2 YFSETQ. V lost 4 bases, J lost 4 bases, and 7 bases lay in between. The CDR3 DNA sequence: TGCGCCAGCAGCCCGCCGGCAGATACGCAGTATTTT. It encodes CASSPPADTQYF.

CDR3 residues: CASSLAGGYHEQYF. CDR3 sequence (DNA): TGTGCCAGCAGCTTAGCGGGAGGGTACCACGAGCAGTACTTC. V gene TRBV7-9 combines with J gene TRBJ2-7; 7 nucleotides align to TRBD2. V was clipped by 0 bases and J by 5 bases; unmatched bases: 4. From germline, CDR1 is SEHNR and CDR2 FQNEAQ (reference sequence). This CDR3 contains 14 residues. The complete variable domain, with remaining parts taken from reference TRBV7-9 and TRBJ2-7, reads DTGVSQNPRHKITKRGQNVTFRCDPISEHNRLYWYRQTLGQGPEFLTYFQNEAQLEKSRLLSDRFSAERPKGSFSTLEIQRTEQGDSAMYLCASSLAGGYHEQYFGPGTRLTVT.

This chain connects TRBV9 to TRBJ2-5; tentative D call: TRBD1 (5 bases). Trimming cost V 3 bases and J 2 bases, with 11 bases left between them. Germline CDR1 SGDLS, CDR2 YYNGEE. CDR3 length: 14 amino acids. The CDR3 bases are TGTGCCAGCAGCGAACAGGCGGTTCAAGAGACCCAGTACTTC. Amino acid sequence: CASSEQAVQETQYF.

This chain links TRBV2 with TRBJ1-1; D ambiguous. The CDR3 loop spans 12 amino acids. CDR1 SNHLY and CDR2 FYNNEI come from the germline V gene. V lost 5 bases to trimming and J lost 0 bases, with 4 bases between them. The chain's CDR3 is CASSPMNTEAFF. The CDR3 DNA reads as TGTGCCAGCAGTCCCATGAACACTGAAGCTTTCTTT.

This chain joins TRBV7-2 and TRBJ2-3; D is undetermined. There are 13 residues in the CDR3. The V gene lost 5 bases and the J gene lost 5 bases, with 11 bases spanning the gap. The germline V gene encodes CDR1 SGHTA and CDR2 FQGNSA. CDR3 sequence reads: CASSVPPRDTQYF. For the CDR3, the DNA is TGTGCCAGCAGCGTCCCCCCGAGAGATACGCAGTATTTT.

This clone was seen more than once but under ten times. The CDR3 reads CASSASGGRGAYEQYF. The CDR3 region has the DNA TGTGCCAGCAGTGCCTCGGGGGGGCGGGGGGCCTACGAGCAGTACTTC. This chain links TRBV27 with TRBJ2-7; 8 nucleotides align to TRBD2. The CDR3 runs 16 residues. V dropped 5 bases and J dropped 2; count of bases not matched to a gene: 11. Germline V gene sequence: CDR1 MNHEY, CDR2 SMNVEV (reference sequence).

This chain joins TRBV2 and TRBJ2-2; the match to TRBD2 covers 8 bases. This CDR3 is built from 11 residues. Germline-derived CDR1 and CDR2 are SNHLY and FYNNEI. The trim removed 8 bases at V and 11 bases at J, leaving 4 bases unmatched. CDR3 nucleotides: TGTGCCAGCCGGAGCGGGAGTGAGCTGTTTTTT. Amino acids: CASRSGSELFF.

The CDR3 loop reads CASSDSDYNEQFF. Here the CDR3 DNA reads TGTGCCAGCAGTGACTCGGACTACAATGAGCAGTTCTTC. The gene calls are TRBV6-4 and TRBJ2-1; D uncertain. Germline V lookup: CDR1 MRHNA, CDR2 SNTAGT. V lost 0 bases and J 3 bases, leaving 3 bases between the germline ends. CDR3 length: 13 residues.

This clone was seen a few times. The gene calls are TRBV28 and TRBJ1-5; D is unclear. V lost 6 bases to trimming and J lost 0 bases, with 9 bases between them. Germline V gene sequence: CDR1 MDHEN, CDR2 SYDVKM. This CDR3 is built from 14 residues. CDR3 coding DNA: TGTGCCAGCAGCTCATACGATAGCAATCAGCCCCAGCATTTT. Protein product: CASSSYDSNQPQHF.

This chain joins TRBV15 and TRBJ2-3; the D gene could be TRBD1 or TRBD2 (5 bases each). Germline V gene data show CDR1 as LNHNV and CDR2 as YYDKDF (reference sequence). V was pared by 0 bases and J by 4 bases, with 17 bases between. CDR3 length: 17 amino acids. CDR3 sequence: CATSRDRRDLSSDTQYF. CDR3 nucleotide sequence: TGTGCCACCAGCAGAGATCGCCGGGACCTATCGTCAGATACGCAGTATTTT. The full variable domain, completed using reference TRBV15 and TRBJ2-3, is DAMVIQNPRYQVTQFGKPVTLSCSQTLNHNVMYWYQQKSSQAPKLLFHYYDKDFNNEADTPDNFQSRRPNTSFCFLDIRSPGLGDTAMYLCATSRDRRDLSSDTQYFGPGTRLTVL.

The rearrangement uses TRBV19 and TRBJ2-2, with 9 bases fitting TRBD2. The CDR3 has 15 amino acids. The V and J ends lost 3 bases and 6 bases, in that order; junction bases with no gene match: 5. Looked up from germline, CDR1 is LNHDA and CDR2 is SQIVND (reference sequence). The CDR3 loop is CASSIGTSWPGELFF. The CDR3 coding sequence is TGTGCCAGTAGTATTGGGACTAGCTGGCCCGGGGAGCTGTTTTTT. The full variable domain, rest sourced from reference TRBV19 and TRBJ2-2, is DGGITQSPKYLFRKEGQNVTLSCEQNLNHDAMYWYRQDPGQGLRLIYYSQIVNDFQKGDIAEGYSVSREKKESFPLTVTSAQKNPTAFYLCASSIGTSWPGELFFGEGSRLTVL.